This T cell receptor beta chain is from a study of blood T cell repertoires in COVID-19. Study overall: There were acute and convalescent COVID-19 samples, and they came from the United States, Italy and Spain. In each case, the material was cDNA or gDNA derived from T cells, B-cell-depleted T cells, or PBMCs.

Sequenced by immunoSEQ multiplex PCR; TCRdb stores in-frame clones only, minus some. The table records 250,000 to 350,000 clones, 70% to 90% of them present only once. The CDR3 extends over 16 amino acids. V was pared by 7 bases and J by 2 bases, with 18 bases between. CDR1 is LNHDA, CDR2 SQIVND, per germline (reference sequence). Those who participated ranged in age from 18 to 89 years and resided in 20 to 25 US areas. Sequenced material: PBMCs or T cells enriched from blood (not recorded which). The chain joins TRBV19 to TRBJ1-5, with D possibly matching TRBD1 (5 bases). The receptor comes from a woman younger than 35 who had recovered from COVID-19. The chain's CDR3 is CASNPKEGFGNQPQHF. CDR3 sequence (DNA): TGTGCCAGTAATCCGAAGGAGGGGTTCGGCAATCAGCCCCAGCATTTT.